Below are 23 T cell receptor beta chains sequenced from a single sample in a study of OX40 agonist ivuxolimab in advanced cancers. Profiled with immunoSEQ multiplex PCR; TCRdb holds only in-frame clones, not every one. The sample has some 31,000 clones, 87% seen once; the top ten hold roughly 25%. The sequenced sample was CD4+ or CD8+ T cells sorted from blood, obtained in a trial of the OX40 agonist ivuxolimab. These receptors were obtained from an adult with an advanced solid tumor such as melanoma, head and neck, liver or kidney cancer.

The chain carries TRBV4-2 and TRBJ2-5, with D perhaps TRBD1 (5 bases). This CDR3 is built from 14 residues. CDR1 LGHNA and CDR2 YNFKEQ come from the germline V gene. Trimming took off 0 bases at V and 7 bases at J, with 12 bases between the two ends. The chain's CDR3 is CASSQDPRVGTQYF. The CDR3 DNA reads as TGTGCCAGCAGCCAAGATCCCAGGGTGGGGACCCAGTACTTC.

The chain has TRBV10-2 and TRBJ2-7, with 9 positions matching TRBD1. This CDR3 region has 16 residues. Germline assignment: CDR1 WSHSY and CDR2 SAAADI. The V segment lost 4 bases and the J segment 1 base; nucleotides outside the gene matches: 8. The CDR3 DNA is TGCGCCAGCAGTGGAGGCCCGGGGACAGGGTCCTACGAGCAGTACTTC. Translating gives CASSGGPGTGSYEQYF.

The rearrangement joins TRBV4-2 to TRBJ2-1; D may be TRBD1 (6 bases). Trimming took 1 base from V and 9 from J, leaving 10 bases between them. The V gene's germline CDR1 is LGHNA and CDR2 YNFKEQ. The CDR3 totals 13 residues. The CDR3 region has the DNA TGTGCCAGCAGCCAAGTGGGGGCAGGTGAGCAGTTCTTC. Encoded protein: CASSQVGAGEQFF.

This chain connects TRBV10-2 to TRBJ2-5; 7 bases map to TRBD2. With 3 bases clipped from V and 5 bases from J, the junction kept 6 bases outside the gene matches. CDR1 is WSHSY, CDR2 SAAADI, per germline. The CDR3 sequence is 14 residues long. The CDR3 DNA follows: TGCGCCAGCAGTGAATGGGGTAGCGGGGAGACCCAGTACTTC. It translates to CASSEWGSGETQYF.

The V and J genes are TRBV10-3 and TRBJ1-5; D ambiguous. The CDR3 has 14 residues. Germline-derived CDR1 and CDR2 are ENHRY and SYGVKD. The germline V and J ends were trimmed by 3 bases and 5 bases, with 11 bases remaining between them. Here the CDR3 reads CAISDTLIDQPQHF. CDR3 nucleotides: TGTGCCATCAGTGATACGCTTATAGATCAGCCCCAGCATTTT.

This clone has only one observation. The chain employs TRBV6-1 and TRBJ2-7; D perhaps matches TRBD1 (5 bases). V was pared by 4 bases and J by 3 bases, with 7 bases between. The CDR3 sequence is 12 residues long. The germline V gene has CDR1 MNHNS and CDR2 SASEGT. The CDR3 sequence: CASSAQGYEQYF. CDR3 bases: TGTGCCAGCAGTGCCCAGGGCTACGAGCAGTACTTC.

This sequence joins TRBV28 and TRBJ1-2; D might be TRBD1 (6 bases). Germline V lookup: CDR1 MDHEN, CDR2 SYDVKM. The CDR3 sequence is 14 residues long. Trimming pared 1 base from V and 1 base from J, leaving 7 bases between. The CDR3 sequence is CASSLSDSNYGYTF. CDR3 in DNA: TGTGCCAGCAGTTTATCGGACAGTAACTATGGCTACACCTTC.

The chain links TRBV19 to TRBJ2-5; 8 bases are shared with TRBD1. Germline CDR1 is LNHDA and CDR2 is SQIVND (reference sequence). The CDR3 consists of 16 residues. Trimming at V came to 4 bases and at J to 2 bases, leaving 9 bases not matched to a gene. The CDR3: CASSTPGTGGQETQYF. In nucleotides, the CDR3 is TGTGCCAGTAGTACGCCCGGGACAGGAGGGCAAGAGACCCAGTACTTC. Full variable domain (missing parts from reference TRBV19 and TRBJ2-5): DGGITQSPKYLFRKEGQNVTLSCEQNLNHDAMYWYRQDPGQGLRLIYYSQIVNDFQKGDIAEGYSVSREKKESFPLTVTSAQKNPTAFYLCASSTPGTGGQETQYFGPGTRLLVL.

The CDR3 loop reads CASSLTASGSYEQYF. In DNA, the CDR3 is TGTGCCAGCAGCTTAACGGCTAGCGGGAGCTACGAGCAGTACTTC. The V gene is TRBV7-2, the J gene TRBJ2-7; 10 bases are shared with TRBD2. Germline loops: CDR1 SGHTA, CDR2 FQGNSA. CDR3 length: 15 amino acids. The trim removed 2 bases at V and 3 bases at J, leaving 4 bases unmatched.

The chain has TRBV6-5 and TRBJ1-1; tentatively, D is TRBD1 (5 bases). The CDR3 runs to 14 residues. From germline, CDR1 is MNHEY and CDR2 SVGAGI. V lost 6 bases, J lost 1 base, and 12 bases lay in between. CDR3 region: CASSLRGRNTEAFF. Written as DNA, the CDR3 is TGTGCCAGCAGCCTTAGGGGCCGGAACACTGAAGCTTTCTTT.

This chain uses TRBV28 with TRBJ1-3; perhaps TRBD1 as D (6 bases). CDR3 size: 15 residues. Deletions cut 3 bases from V and 7 bases from J, with 16 bases between. In germline, CDR1 is MDHEN, CDR2 SYDVKM. CDR3 loop: CASSFSGGRRNTIYF. The CDR3 DNA reads TGTGCCAGCAGTTTCAGCGGGGGGCGGCGGAACACCATATATTTT.

The rearrangement joins TRBV2 to TRBJ2-4; 10 positions agree with TRBD1. Unmatched junction bases numbered 7, after V lost 11 bases and J lost 0 bases. Germline loops: CDR1 SNHLY, CDR2 FYNNEI. CDR3 length equals 15 residues. The CDR3 DNA is TGTGCCGGACAGGGGGAGCCACTAGCCAAAAACATTCAGTACTTC. It yields the protein CAGQGEPLAKNIQYF. The full variable domain, rest sourced from reference TRBV2 and TRBJ2-4, is EPEVTQTPSHQVTQMGQEVILRCVPISNHLYFYWYRQILGQKVEFLVSFYNNEISEKSEIFDDQFSVERPDGSNFTLKIRSTKLEDSAMYFCAGQGEPLAKNIQYFGAGTRLSVL.

The chain employs TRBV7-9 and TRBJ2-5; D is unresolved. The CDR3 has 13 residues. Germline lookup yields CDR1 SEHNR and CDR2 FQNEAQ (reference sequence). Trimming stripped 5 bases from V and 1 base from J, with 8 bases between. The CDR3 loop is CASSLYTQETQYF. Here the CDR3 DNA reads TGTGCCAGCAGCCTATACACCCAAGAGACCCAGTACTTC. Complete variable domain (other parts from reference TRBV7-9 and TRBJ2-5): DTGVSQNPRHKITKRGQNVTFRCDPISEHNRLYWYRQTLGQGPEFLTYFQNEAQLEKSRLLSDRFSAERPKGSFSTLEIQRTEQGDSAMYLCASSLYTQETQYFGPGTRLLVL.

CDR3 residues: CASSYRGAGTGELFF. DNA of the CDR3: TGTGCCAGCAGTTACCGGGGGGCCGGCACCGGGGAGCTGTTTTTT. The chain couples TRBV6-5 to TRBJ2-2, with a possible D match to TRBD2 (7 bases). This CDR3 has 15 residues. From germline, CDR1 is MNHEY and CDR2 SVGAGI. Trimming cost V 2 bases and J 4 bases, with 11 bases left between them.

This chain connects TRBV14 to TRBJ2-5, with D tentatively TRBD1 or TRBD2 (5 bases each). CDR3 size: 16 residues. CDR1 is SGHDN and CDR2 is FVKESK in the germline V gene. Deletions cut 3 bases from V and 3 bases from J, with 17 bases between. The CDR3 bases are TGTGCCAGCAGCCACCTGGGGACCGAGATAAAAGAGACCCAGTACTTC. It specifies CASSHLGTEIKETQYF.

The V and J genes are TRBV28 and TRBJ2-1; the D gene is possibly TRBD1 (6 bases). This CDR3 spans 20 amino acids. Germline-derived CDR1 and CDR2 are MDHEN and SYDVKM. Trimming removed 6 bases from V and 2 bases from J, with 29 bases in between. CDR3 residues: CASREDTGILSAAAYNEQFF. The CDR3 nucleotides read TGTGCCAGCAGGGAGGACACAGGGATCCTATCTGCCGCCGCCTACAATGAGCAGTTCTTC. Using reference TRBV28 and TRBJ2-1 for the parts outside the CDR3, the full variable domain is DVKVTQSSRYLVKRTGEKVFLECVQDMDHENMFWYRQDPGLGLRLIYFSYDVKMKEKGDIPEGYSVSREKKERFSLILESASTNQTSMYLCASREDTGILSAAAYNEQFFGPGTRLTVL.

The V gene is TRBV7-9, the J gene TRBJ1-1, with D maybe TRBD1 (6 bases). The CDR3 is 14 residues long. V was pared by 5 bases and J by 2 bases, with 12 bases between. Germline values: CDR1 SEHNR, CDR2 FQNEAQ (reference sequence). The CDR3 nucleotides read TGTGCCAGCAGCCCACAGGGTTTAAACACTGAAGCTTTCTTT. Protein product: CASSPQGLNTEAFF. The full variable domain, completed using reference TRBV7-9 and TRBJ1-1, is DTGVSQNPRHKITKRGQNVTFRCDPISEHNRLYWYRQTLGQGPEFLTYFQNEAQLEKSRLLSDRFSAERPKGSFSTLEIQRTEQGDSAMYLCASSPQGLNTEAFFGQGTRLTVV.

The V call is TRBV5-1, the J call TRBJ2-3; D remains ambiguous. This CDR3 is built from 16 residues. Germline V gene data show CDR1 as SGHRS and CDR2 as YFSETQ. The V end was cut by 0 bases, the J end by 0 bases, with 11 bases between. The chain's CDR3 is CASSLAVVSSTDTQYF. The DNA for the CDR3 is TGCGCCAGCAGCTTGGCGGTGGTATCTAGCACAGATACGCAGTATTTT.

V is TRBV2 and J is TRBJ2-3; tentative D call: TRBD2 (5 bases). Germline CDR1 SNHLY, CDR2 FYNNEI. Trimming stripped 4 bases from V and 4 bases from J, with 12 bases between. The CDR3 totals 14 residues. The DNA of the CDR3 is TGTGCCAGCAGTGGAGCGGTTGGGGCAGATACGCAGTATTTT. Encoded protein: CASSGAVGADTQYF.

The V gene is TRBV19, the J gene TRBJ2-2, with 11 nucleotides matching TRBD2. V trimming: 2 bases; J trimming: 5 bases; junction bases outside the gene matches: 10. The CDR3 covers 18 residues. Germline values: CDR1 LNHDA, CDR2 SQIVND (reference sequence). CDR3: CASSIPALAGGVTGELFF. CDR3 DNA sequence: TGTGCCAGTAGTATACCTGCCCTAGCGGGAGGTGTTACCGGGGAGCTGTTTTTT.

The rearrangement uses TRBV5-1 and TRBJ2-7; D not resolved. The V end was cut by 4 bases, the J end by 1 base, with 12 bases between. Germline CDR1 reads SGHRS; CDR2 reads YFSETQ. The CDR3 is 14 residues long. DNA for the CDR3: TGCGCCAGCAGCGTGCAGACCGGATCCTACGAGCAGTACTTC. It encodes CASSVQTGSYEQYF.

CDR3 amino acids: CASSETRDMSTDTQYF. The CDR3, as DNA: TGTGCCAGCAGTGAAACACGGGATATGAGCACAGATACGCAGTATTTT. The chain uses TRBV2 and TRBJ2-3; D might be TRBD2 (5 bases). Germline V gives CDR1 SNHLY, CDR2 FYNNEI. The CDR3 sequence is 16 residues long. The V gene lost 2 bases and the J gene lost 0 bases, with 12 bases spanning the gap.

V gene TRBV5-6 combines with J gene TRBJ1-6; D uncertain. The germline V gene has CDR1 SGHDT and CDR2 YYEEEE. CDR3 length: 14 residues. Between the trimmed V and J ends, which lost 4 bases and 2 bases, there was a span of 7 bases. CDR3 DNA: TGTGCCAGCAGCCGGCCAACCTATAATTCACCCCTCCACTTT. Translated, it gives CASSRPTYNSPLHF.